This T cell receptor (beta chain) was recovered during a study of blood T cell repertoires in COVID-19. Study in general: The study drew acute and convalescent COVID-19 samples from the United States, Italy and Spain. Sample material is recorded as cDNA or gDNA derived from T cells, B-cell-depleted T cells, or PBMCs.

Patients at the Seattle site were enrolled during active infection and followed longitudinally. Authors' analysis steps: Amplification with reference gene primers provided the estimates of nucleated cell counts. Clones were read by immunoSEQ multiplex PCR, and TCRdb kept only the in-frame ones, dropping some. V, J and clone size were drawn from that table, and D and trimming were deduced from the DNA. The sample lists fewer than 350,000 clones; 85% to 90% were seen once. The CDR3 is 13 residues long. Germline lookup yields CDR1 MNHEY and CDR2 SMNVEV (reference sequence). V was clipped by 6 bases and J by 2 bases, with 5 bases between them.

The sample taken for sequencing was peripheral blood. The sequence came from a woman aged 25 to 39 with COVID-19, enrolled during active disease. The genes are TRBV27 and TRBJ2-6; the D is unclear. In DNA, the CDR3 is TGTGCCAGCAGCTTCCCTGGGGCCAACGTCCTGACTTTC. Protein: CASSFPGANVLTF.